The 18 T cell receptor beta chains reported below all come from one sample, sequenced in a study of cytomegalovirus exposure and HLA in healthy donors. Produced via immunoSEQ multiplex PCR; TCRdb's table is partial and in-frame only. The table records fewer than 350,000 clones, over 75% of them present only once. The source material was PBMCs. All receptors come from a woman younger than 30 in good health and CMV-seronegative.

CDR3 bases: TGTGCCAGCAGCCCGAAGACAGGGCTTCGTGAAAAACTGTTTTTT. Translating gives CASSPKTGLREKLFF. The chain recombines TRBV5-6 with TRBJ1-4; 7 positions agree with TRBD1. CDR3 length equals 15 residues. V was pared by 4 bases and J by 7 bases, with 10 bases of the junction left unmatched. Germline loops: CDR1 SGHDT, CDR2 YYEEEE.

As DNA, the CDR3 is TGTGCCACCAGCAGAGCGGGGGCGGGACAGAACTACGAGCAGTACTTC. It codes for CATSRAGAGQNYEQYF. The chain carries TRBV15 and TRBJ2-7; D possibly corresponds to TRBD1 (7 bases). The CDR3 runs to 16 residues. The V end was cut by 1 base, the J end by 3 bases, with 16 bases between. Germline-derived CDR1 and CDR2 are LNHNV and YYDKDF (reference sequence).

V and J are TRBV27 and TRBJ2-1; 13 nucleotides line up with TRBD2. CDR1 is MNHEY, CDR2 SMNVEV, per germline (reference sequence). V lost 10 bases to trimming and J lost 7 bases; unmatched junction nucleotides: 7. The CDR3 contains 14 residues. The DNA of the CDR3 is TGTGCCACCAAGACTAGCGGGAGGCTAAATGAGCAGTTCTTC. It codes for CATKTSGRLNEQFF.

The chain links TRBV14 to TRBJ2-1; unclear D gene. Looked up from germline, CDR1 is SGHDN and CDR2 is FVKESK. This CDR3 has 13 residues. Trimming left V 2 bases short and J 5 bases short, with 7 bases between. The CDR3 nucleotides read TGTGCCAGCAGCCAATTGTCAGACAATGAGCAGTTCTTC. This gives the protein CASSQLSDNEQFF.

The rearrangement joins TRBV15 to TRBJ2-5; 15 bases fit TRBD2. The germline CDR1 and CDR2 sequences are LNHNV and YYDKDF (reference sequence). The CDR3 is 19 residues long. V shed 1 base, J shed 1 base, and the junction held 7 bases outside the gene matches. The CDR3 DNA follows: TGTGCCACCAGCAGAGGGGCGGGACTAGCGGGAGGAGCCCAAGAGACCCAGTACTTC. Protein: CATSRGAGLAGGAQETQYF.

The J gene is TRBJ2-5, the V gene TRBV2; 9 positions agree with TRBD1. CDR3 length: 15 residues. CDR1 and CDR2 from the germline V gene are SNHLY and FYNNEI. V shed 5 bases, J shed 5 bases, and the junction held 9 bases outside the gene matches. CDR3 coding DNA: TGTGCCAGCAGTAAGGACAGGGGAGTGTTGGAGACCCAGTACTTC. Encoded protein: CASSKDRGVLETQYF.

The chain links TRBV5-1 to TRBJ2-3, with 11 bases matching TRBD1. The germline V gene encodes CDR1 SGHRS and CDR2 YFSETQ. Trimming removed 0 bases from V and 4 bases from J; junction bases left unmatched: 4. This CDR3 spans 16 amino acids. CDR3 sequence reads: CASSLGGTGGSDTQYF. Written as DNA, the CDR3 is TGCGCCAGCAGCTTGGGGGGGACAGGGGGATCAGATACGCAGTATTTT.

The chain uses TRBV2 and TRBJ2-7, with 8 bases aligning to TRBD1. The junction had 11 bases not matched to a gene; V was cut back by 5 bases and J by 5 bases. Germline V CDR1 and CDR2: SNHLY, FYNNEI. The CDR3 is 15 amino acids. The CDR3 DNA is TGTGCCAGCAGTACCAGGACAGGGTTAGCCCACGAGCAGTACTTC. This gives the protein CASSTRTGLAHEQYF.

The rearrangement joins TRBV27 to TRBJ2-5; D gene uncertain. CDR1 is MNHEY, CDR2 SMNVEV, per germline (reference sequence). The CDR3 contains 14 residues. The V and J ends lost 4 bases and 0 bases respectively, with 9 bases between them. CDR3 loop: CASSSTRYQETQYF. In DNA form, the CDR3 reads TGTGCCAGCAGTTCCACACGCTACCAAGAGACCCAGTACTTC.

This clone was counted a single time. The gene calls are TRBV1 and TRBJ1-5. TRBV1 is a recognized pseudogene. CDR3 length: 20 residues. Here the CDR3 reads CTSSQDWGAGGAFGNQPQHF. Here the CDR3 DNA reads TGCACCAGCAGCCAAGACTGGGGTGCAGGAGGGGCCTTCGGCAATCAGCCCCAGCATTTT.

The chain is built from TRBV27 and TRBJ2-7, with 14 bases matching TRBD2. The CDR3 is 17 amino acids. Looked up from germline, CDR1 is MNHEY and CDR2 is SMNVEV (reference sequence). J gave up 6 bases and V 4 bases, and 11 bases lay outside the gene matches. The DNA of the CDR3 is TGTGCCAGCAGTTCGCCGGGACTAGCGGGAGCGGTCGTCGAGCAGTACTTC. It yields the protein CASSSPGLAGAVVEQYF.

This clone was recorded only once. This chain joins TRBV27 and TRBJ1-2; tentative D call: TRBD1 (5 bases). Germline V gives CDR1 MNHEY, CDR2 SMNVEV (reference sequence). V lost 0 bases, J lost 5 bases, and 10 bases lay in between. The CDR3 has 14 residues. The CDR3 DNA reads TGTGCCAGCAGTTTATCCGGCAGGGTATATGGCTACACCTTC. This gives the protein CASSLSGRVYGYTF.

The gene calls are TRBV15 and TRBJ2-5; no definite D call. The V end lost 0 bases, the J end lost 7 bases, and 15 bases lay between the germline ends. Germline lookup yields CDR1 LNHNV and CDR2 YYDKDF (reference sequence). The CDR3 totals 15 residues. CDR3 coding DNA: TGTGCCACCAGCAGAGATACGACAACCGTTAGGACCCAGTACTTC. Its protein product is CATSRDTTTVRTQYF. The full variable domain, in which reference TRBV15 and TRBJ2-5 provide the parts outside the CDR3, is DAMVIQNPRYQVTQFGKPVTLSCSQTLNHNVMYWYQQKSSQAPKLLFHYYDKDFNNEADTPDNFQSRRPNTSFCFLDIRSPGLGDTAMYLCATSRDTTTVRTQYFGPGTRLLVL.

J is TRBJ2-2 and V is TRBV4-1, with D maybe TRBD2 (6 bases). This CDR3 comprises 16 residues. With 4 bases removed from V and 2 bases from J, the gap between germline ends came to 14 bases. Germline CDR1 is MGHRA and CDR2 is YSYEKL. CDR3 nucleotides: TGCGCCAGCAGCCCCGTCGGGAGCCTTAACACCGGGGAGCTGTTTTTT. Encoded protein: CASSPVGSLNTGELFF.

This clone was detected only once. V gene TRBV18 combines with J gene TRBJ2-7, with no clear D. The germline V gene encodes CDR1 KGHSH and CDR2 LQKENI. Trimming left V 4 bases short and J 6 bases short, with 10 bases between. The CDR3 is made up of 12 amino acids. In DNA form, the CDR3 reads TGTGCCAGCTCACTTCGGTCCGGCGAGCAGTACTTC. Protein product: CASSLRSGEQYF.

The V and J genes are TRBV15 and TRBJ2-3; no definite D call. The ends were cut back, 1 base at V and 3 bases at J, with 17 bases in the middle. The CDR3 consists of 17 residues. From germline, CDR1 is LNHNV and CDR2 YYDKDF (reference sequence). The CDR3 DNA follows: TGTGCCACCAGCAGAGCCCGACCCATTCCGAGGACAGATACGCAGTATTTT. It encodes CATSRARPIPRTDTQYF.

This clone was found once. The V and J genes are TRBV5-1 and TRBJ2-1; 14 nucleotides agree with TRBD2. The trim removed 7 bases at V and 7 bases at J, leaving 4 bases unmatched. Germline CDR1 SGHRS, CDR2 YFSETQ. The CDR3 loop spans 14 amino acids. CDR3: CASSGTSGRNEQFF. In DNA, the CDR3 is TGCGCCAGCTCTGGGACTAGCGGGAGAAATGAGCAGTTCTTC.

This clone was picked up one time. This chain connects TRBV6-5 to TRBJ2-7, with D maybe TRBD2 (5 bases). CDR3 size: 16 residues. V was pared by 1 base and J by 5 bases, with 18 bases between. The V gene's germline CDR1 is MNHEY and CDR2 SVGAGI. The CDR3 protein is CASSYFNTRPSNEQYF. CDR3 sequence (DNA): TGTGCCAGCAGTTACTTTAATACTAGACCCTCGAACGAGCAGTACTTC.